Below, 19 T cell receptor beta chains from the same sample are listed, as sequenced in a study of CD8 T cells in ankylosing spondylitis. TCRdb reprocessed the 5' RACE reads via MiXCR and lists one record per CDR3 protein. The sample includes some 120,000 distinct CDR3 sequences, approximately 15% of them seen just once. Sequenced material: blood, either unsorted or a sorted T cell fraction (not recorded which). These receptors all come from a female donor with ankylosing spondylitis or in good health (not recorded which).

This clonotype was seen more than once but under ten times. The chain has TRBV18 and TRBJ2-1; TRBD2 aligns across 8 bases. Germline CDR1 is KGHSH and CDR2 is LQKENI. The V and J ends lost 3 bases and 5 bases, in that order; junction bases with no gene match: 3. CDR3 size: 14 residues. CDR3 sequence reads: CASSPGGADNEQFF. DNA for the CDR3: TGTGCCAGCTCACCCGGGGGGGCGGACAATGAGCAGTTCTTC.

The DNA for the CDR3 is TGTGCCATCAGTGAAGGGGAAGGCTACGAGCAGTACTTC. This codes for CAISEGEGYEQYF. The J gene is TRBJ2-7, the V gene TRBV10-3; D might be TRBD1 (5 bases). In germline, CDR1 is ENHRY, CDR2 SYGVKD. V was clipped by 3 bases and J by 3 bases, with 9 bases between them. This CDR3 has 13 residues.

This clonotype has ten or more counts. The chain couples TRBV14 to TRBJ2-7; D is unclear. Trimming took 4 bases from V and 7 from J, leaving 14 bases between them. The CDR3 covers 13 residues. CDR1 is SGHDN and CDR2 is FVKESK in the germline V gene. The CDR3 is CASSRNHLREQYF. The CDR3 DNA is TGTGCCAGCAGCCGAAACCACCTTAGAGAGCAGTACTTC. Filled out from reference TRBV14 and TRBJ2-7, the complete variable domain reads EAGVTQFPSHSVIEKGQTVTLRCDPISGHDNLYWYRRVMGKEIKFLLHFVKESKQDESGMPNNRFLAERTGGTYSTLKVQPAELEDSGVYFCASSRNHLREQYFGPGTRLTVT.

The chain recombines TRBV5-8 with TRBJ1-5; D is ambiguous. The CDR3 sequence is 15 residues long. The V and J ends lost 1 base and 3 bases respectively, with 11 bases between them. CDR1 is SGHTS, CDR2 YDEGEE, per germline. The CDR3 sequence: CASSLRGRYNQPQHF. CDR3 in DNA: TGTGCCAGCAGCTTGCGTGGACGTTACAATCAGCCCCAGCATTTT.

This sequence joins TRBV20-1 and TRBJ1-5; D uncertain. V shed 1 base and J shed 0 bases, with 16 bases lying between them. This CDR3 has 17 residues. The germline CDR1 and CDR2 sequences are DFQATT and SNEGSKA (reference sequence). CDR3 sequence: CSARGRKAVGSNQPQHF. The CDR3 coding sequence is TGCAGTGCTAGAGGTCGAAAGGCGGTGGGTAGCAATCAGCCCCAGCATTTT.

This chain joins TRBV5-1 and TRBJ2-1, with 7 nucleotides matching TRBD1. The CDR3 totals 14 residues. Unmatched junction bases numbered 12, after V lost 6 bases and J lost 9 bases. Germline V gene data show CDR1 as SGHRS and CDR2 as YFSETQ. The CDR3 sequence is CASTMKGARIEQFF. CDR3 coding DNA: TGCGCCAGCACCATGAAGGGGGCGCGCATTGAGCAGTTCTTC.

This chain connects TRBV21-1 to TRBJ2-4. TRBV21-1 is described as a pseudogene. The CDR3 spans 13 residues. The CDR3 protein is CASSIGARNIQYF. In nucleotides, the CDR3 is TGTGCCAGCAGCATAGGGGCCAGAAACATTCAGTACTTC.

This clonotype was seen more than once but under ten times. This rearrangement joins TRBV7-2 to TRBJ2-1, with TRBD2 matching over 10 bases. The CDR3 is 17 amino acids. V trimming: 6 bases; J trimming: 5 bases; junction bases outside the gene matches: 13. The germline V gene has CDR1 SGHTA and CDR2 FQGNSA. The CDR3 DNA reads TGTGCCAGCAGTTATTCCCTACTAGCGGGGCTAGACAATGAGCAGTTCTTC. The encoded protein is CASSYSLLAGLDNEQFF.

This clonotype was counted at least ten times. The CDR3 loop reads CSVEGLAGITDTQYF. DNA of the CDR3: TGCAGCGTTGAAGGACTAGCGGGGATCACAGATACGCAGTATTTT. The gene calls are TRBV29-1 and TRBJ2-3, with 11 bases matching TRBD2. The V segment lost 1 base and the J segment 2 bases; nucleotides outside the gene matches: 2. Germline loops: CDR1 SQVTM, CDR2 ANQGSEA. The CDR3 extends over 15 amino acids.

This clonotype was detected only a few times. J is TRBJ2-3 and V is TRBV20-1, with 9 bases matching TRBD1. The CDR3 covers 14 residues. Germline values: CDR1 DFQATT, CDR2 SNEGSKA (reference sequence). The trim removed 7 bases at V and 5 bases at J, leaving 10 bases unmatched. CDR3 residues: CSGLGQGGKDTQYF. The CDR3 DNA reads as TGCAGTGGGTTGGGACAGGGCGGAAAAGATACGCAGTATTTT.

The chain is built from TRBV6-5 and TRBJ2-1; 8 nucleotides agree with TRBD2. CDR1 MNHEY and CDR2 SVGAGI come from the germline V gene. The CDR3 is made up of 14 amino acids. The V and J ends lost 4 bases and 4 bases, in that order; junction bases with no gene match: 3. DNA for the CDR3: TGTGCCAGCAGTTCACGCGGGGGGTACAATGAGCAGTTCTTC. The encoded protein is CASSSRGGYNEQFF.

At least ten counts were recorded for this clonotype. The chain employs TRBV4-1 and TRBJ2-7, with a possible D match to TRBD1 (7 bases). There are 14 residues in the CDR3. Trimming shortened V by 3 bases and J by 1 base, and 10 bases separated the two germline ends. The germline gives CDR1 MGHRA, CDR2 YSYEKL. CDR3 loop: CASSQRDRSYEQYF. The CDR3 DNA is TGCGCCAGCAGCCAGCGGGACAGATCCTACGAGCAGTACTTC.

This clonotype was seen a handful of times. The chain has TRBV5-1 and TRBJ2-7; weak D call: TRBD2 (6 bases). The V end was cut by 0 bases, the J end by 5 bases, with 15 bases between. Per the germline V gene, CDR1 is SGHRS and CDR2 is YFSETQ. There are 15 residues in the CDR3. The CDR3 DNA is TGCGCCAGCAGCTTGGTACCGGGAGTCGCGAACGAGCAGTACTTC. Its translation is CASSLVPGVANEQYF.

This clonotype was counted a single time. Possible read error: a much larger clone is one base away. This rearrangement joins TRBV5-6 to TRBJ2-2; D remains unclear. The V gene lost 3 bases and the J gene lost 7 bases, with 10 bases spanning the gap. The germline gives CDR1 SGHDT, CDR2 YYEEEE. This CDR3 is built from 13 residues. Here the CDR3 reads CASSSSRLGELFF. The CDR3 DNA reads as TGTGCCAGCAGCTCCTCCCGTCTCGGGGAGCTGTTTTTT.

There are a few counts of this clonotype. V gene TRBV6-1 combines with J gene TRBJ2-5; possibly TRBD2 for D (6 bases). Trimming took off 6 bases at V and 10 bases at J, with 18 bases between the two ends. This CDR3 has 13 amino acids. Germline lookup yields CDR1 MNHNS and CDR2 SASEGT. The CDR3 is CASSRRPWEDQYF. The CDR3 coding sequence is TGTGCCAGCAGCAGACGGCCCTGGGAGGACCAGTACTTC.

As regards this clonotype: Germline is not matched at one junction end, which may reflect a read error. DNA of the CDR3: TGTGCTAGCAGCACGGGACTAGCGGAGGGCACAGATACGCAGTATTTT. Its translation is CASSTGLAEGTDTQYF. This sequence joins TRBV7-7 and TRBJ2-3; TRBD2 matches 11 bases. CDR3 length: 16 amino acids. Germline loops: CDR1 SSHAT, CDR2 FNYEAQ (reference sequence).

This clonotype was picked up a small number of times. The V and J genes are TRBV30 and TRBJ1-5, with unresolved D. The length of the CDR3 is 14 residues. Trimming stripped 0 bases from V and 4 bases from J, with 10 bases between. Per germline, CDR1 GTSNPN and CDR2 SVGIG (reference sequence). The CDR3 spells CAWSVKGRNQPQHF. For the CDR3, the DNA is TGTGCCTGGAGTGTAAAAGGGAGAAATCAGCCCCAGCATTTT.

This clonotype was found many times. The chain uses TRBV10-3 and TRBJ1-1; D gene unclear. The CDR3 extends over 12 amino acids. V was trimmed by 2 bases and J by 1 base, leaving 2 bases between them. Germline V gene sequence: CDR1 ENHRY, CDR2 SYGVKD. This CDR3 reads CAISEGNTEAFF. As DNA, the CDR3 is TGTGCCATCAGTGAGGGGAACACTGAAGCTTTCTTT.

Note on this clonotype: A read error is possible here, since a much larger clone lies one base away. CDR3 sequence: CASSYSRTGYTF. The CDR3 DNA follows: TGTGCCAGCAGTTATTCACGTACCGGCTACACCTTC. The gene calls are TRBV12-3 or TRBV12-4 and TRBJ1-2; D is undetermined. The CDR3 is 12 residues long. The V end lost 4 bases, the J end lost 8 bases, and 11 bases lay between the germline ends.